Listed below are T cell receptor beta chains from one sample, sequenced in a study of cytomegalovirus exposure and HLA in healthy donors. Clones were read by immunoSEQ multiplex PCR, and TCRdb kept only the in-frame ones, dropping some. The sample includes 90,000 to 100,000 clones, around 76% of them seen just once. The sequenced sample was PBMCs. These receptors all come from a man in his forties in good health and CMV-seropositive. Both conserved end residues are part of each CDR3. Fields, in order: clone size, J gene, V gene, D gene, CDR3 DNA, CDR3 protein. A D gene is named only where the DNA matches it firmly. Part of the rows lack a size; the others show once, few, many or a class for expanded clones.

.,TRBJ1-1,TRBV10-3,.,TGTGCCATCAGTGAGACAGGCTTGAACACTGAAGCTTTCTTT,CAISETGLNTEAFF
.,TRBJ2-1,TRBV5-1,TRBD2,TGCGCCAGCAGGCCTAGACTAGCGGGGGGATACAATGAGCAGTTCTTC,CASRPRLAGGYNEQFF
once,TRBJ2-1,TRBV7-9,.,TGTGCCAGCAGCTTTGACCGGGACTACAATGAGCAGTTCTTC,CASSFDRDYNEQFF
.,TRBJ2-1,TRBV6-1,TRBD1,TGTGCCAGCAGCGCGACAGGGTATAATGAGCAGTTCTTC,CASSATGYNEQFF
.,TRBJ2-3,TRBV7-2,.,TGTGCCAGCAGTTCCCTCTACTCCGGGGGTGGAGATACGCAGTATTTT,CASSSLYSGGGDTQYF
.,TRBJ2-2,TRBV18,TRBD1,TGTGCCAGCTCACTTGGACAGGGAAGCACCGGGGAGCTGTTTTTT,CASSLGQGSTGELFF
few,TRBJ1-1,TRBV10-2,.,TGCGCCAGCACCCAGGGGAACACTGAAGCTTTCTTT,CASTQGNTEAFF
.,TRBJ2-6,TRBV5-4,TRBD1,TGTGCCAGCAGCCCGGGACAGGGAGGGAGTGGGGCCAACGTCCTGACTTTC,CASSPGQGGSGANVLTF
.,TRBJ1-5,TRBV19,TRBD1,TGTGCCAGTAGGGGACAGGTAAATCAGCCCCAGCATTTT,CASRGQVNQPQHF
.,TRBJ1-1,TRBV20-1,.,TGCAGTGCTAGAATGGGGCTGGAAGCTTTCTTT,CSARMGLEAFF
.,TRBJ2-7,TRBV14,.,TGTGCCAGCAGCCAAGGGGCCGGGGGGCTAGGAAGCTACGAGCAGTACTTC,CASSQGAGGLGSYEQYF
.,TRBJ2-2,TRBV11-2,TRBD1,TGTGCCAGCAAACCTACAGGGGGCGCCTTCGGGGAGCTGTTTTTT,CASKPTGGAFGELFF
.,TRBJ2-7,TRBV18,TRBD2,TGTGCCAGCTCACCTTTCGCCGCGCGGGAGGTCGCCTACGAGCAGTACTTC,CASSPFAAREVAYEQYF
.,TRBJ2-5,TRBV9,TRBD2,TGTGCCAGTGGGACCGGGACTAGCGGCCAAGAGACCCAGTACTTC,CASGTGTSGQETQYF
.,TRBJ1-6,TRBV6-4,TRBD1,TGTGCCAGCAGTGTCGACAGGGATCCACCCCTCCACTTT,CASSVDRDPPLHF
.,TRBJ2-2,TRBV9,TRBD2,TGTGCCAGCAGCGCACCTAGCGGGGTGAACACCGGGGAGCTGTTTTTT,CASSAPSGVNTGELFF
.,TRBJ1-2,TRBV7-9,.,TGTGCCAGCAGCCTAGCGTCGGGGATTACCTATGGCTACACCTTC,CASSLASGITYGYTF
once,TRBJ2-2,TRBV28,TRBD2,TGTGCCAGCAGTTTAGCGGGAGGTGGGACCGGGGAGCTGTTTTTT,CASSLAGGGTGELFF
.,TRBJ2-2,TRBV9,.,TGTGCCAGCATGGGCGCGAACACCGGGGAGCTGTTTTTT,CASMGANTGELFF
.,TRBJ2-1,TRBV7-2,.,TGTGCCAGCAGCTTAGCGACAGAGCAGTTCTTC,CASSLATEQFF
few,TRBJ2-3,TRBV19,TRBD2,TGTGCCAGTAGTGTACTAGCGGGAGAGGCAGATACGCAGTATTTT,CASSVLAGEADTQYF
.,TRBJ2-1,TRBV13,TRBD2,TGTGCCACCCAGGCCGGGACTACCTACAATGAGCAGTTCTTC,CATQAGTTYNEQFF
.,TRBJ2-5,TRBV7-8,.,TGTGCCAGCAGCTGGGGAGTCCCAGAGACCCAGTACTTC,CASSWGVPETQYF
.,TRBJ2-1,TRBV6-4,TRBD1,TGTGCCAGCAGTCCGACAGGGGGAGAATACAATGAGCAGTTCTTC,CASSPTGGEYNEQFF
.,TRBJ2-3,TRBV10-2,TRBD2,TGCGCCAGCAGCCCGGGACTAGCGGGGGATCTGAGCACAGATACGCAGTATTTT,CASSPGLAGDLSTDTQYF